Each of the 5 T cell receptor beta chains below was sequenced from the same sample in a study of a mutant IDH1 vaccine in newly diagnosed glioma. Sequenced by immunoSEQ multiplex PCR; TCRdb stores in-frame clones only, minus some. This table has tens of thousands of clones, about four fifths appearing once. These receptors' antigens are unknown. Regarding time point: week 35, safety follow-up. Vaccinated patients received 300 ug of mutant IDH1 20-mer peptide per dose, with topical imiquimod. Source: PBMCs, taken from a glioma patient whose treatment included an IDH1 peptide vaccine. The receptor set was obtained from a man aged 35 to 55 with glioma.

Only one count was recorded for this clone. CDR3 protein: CASSLAQGAGNEKLFF. The CDR3 nucleotides read TGTGCCAGCAGCTTAGCCCAGGGGGCGGGGAATGAAAAACTGTTTTTT. The J gene is TRBJ1-4, the V gene TRBV7-2, with 8 nucleotides matching TRBD1. V gave up 0 bases and J gave up 5 bases; unmatched junction bases: 5. The CDR3 runs 16 residues. Germline CDR1 and CDR2: SGHTA and FQGNSA.

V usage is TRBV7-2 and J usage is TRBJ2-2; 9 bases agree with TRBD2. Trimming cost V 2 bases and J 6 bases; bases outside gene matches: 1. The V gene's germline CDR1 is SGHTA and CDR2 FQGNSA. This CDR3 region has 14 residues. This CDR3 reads CASSLKRGAGELFF. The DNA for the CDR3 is TGTGCCAGCAGCTTAAAGCGGGGGGCCGGGGAGCTGTTTTTT. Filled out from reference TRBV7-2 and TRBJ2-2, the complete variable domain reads GAGVSQSPSNKVTEKGKDVELRCDPISGHTALYWYRQSLGQGLEFLIYFQGNSAPDKSGLPSDRFSAERTGGSVSTLTIQRTQQEDSAVYLCASSLKRGAGELFFGEGSRLTVL.

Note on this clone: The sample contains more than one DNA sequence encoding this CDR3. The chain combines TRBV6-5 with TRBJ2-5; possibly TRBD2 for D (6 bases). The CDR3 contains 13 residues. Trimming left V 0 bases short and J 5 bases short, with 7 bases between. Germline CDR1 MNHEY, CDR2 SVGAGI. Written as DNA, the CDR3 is TGTGCCAGCAGTTACTCGGGGAGGGAGACCCAGTACTTC. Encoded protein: CASSYSGRETQYF.

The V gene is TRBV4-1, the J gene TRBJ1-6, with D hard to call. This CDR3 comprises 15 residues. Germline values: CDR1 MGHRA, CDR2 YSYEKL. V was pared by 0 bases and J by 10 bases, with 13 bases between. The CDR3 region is CASSQDWGVGSPLHF. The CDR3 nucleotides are TGCGCCAGCAGCCAAGACTGGGGTGTGGGCTCACCCCTCCACTTT.

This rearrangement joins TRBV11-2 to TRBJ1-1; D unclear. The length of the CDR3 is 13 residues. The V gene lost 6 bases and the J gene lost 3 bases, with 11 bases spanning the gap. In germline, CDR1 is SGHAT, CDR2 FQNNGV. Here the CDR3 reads CASSSPPYTEAFF. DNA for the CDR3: TGTGCCAGCAGTTCCCCCCCTTACACTGAAGCTTTCTTT.